This T cell receptor (beta chain) was captured in a study of OX40 agonist ivuxolimab in advanced cancers. Study-level background: Ivuxolimab was delivered to patients intravenously every 2 weeks at doses spanning 0.01 to 10 mg/kg. It was permissible to have had prior anti-PD-1, anti-PD-L1 or anti-CTLA-4 therapy, and around 41% had some.

Systemic immunosuppression or autoimmune disease history was grounds to exclude patients. The method was immunoSEQ multiplex PCR; TCRdb's version includes in-frame clones alone and lacks a portion of them. The table has approximately 70,000 clones, 92% seen once. This receptor was identified in an adult with an advanced solid tumor such as melanoma, head and neck, liver or kidney cancer. This specimen was CD4+ or CD8+ T cells sorted from blood, taken in a trial of the OX40 agonist ivuxolimab.

The CDR3 loop is CASSITERAEAFF. DNA of the CDR3: TGTGCCAGTAGTATTACGGAAAGGGCTGAAGCTTTCTTT. This chain connects TRBV19 to TRBJ1-1; the D is unclear. This CDR3 contains 13 residues. CDR1 LNHDA and CDR2 SQIVND come from the germline V gene (reference sequence). Trimming removed 3 bases from V and 6 bases from J, with 11 bases in between.